This paragraph reports one T cell receptor (beta chain). Its antigen is undetermined. The conserved phenylalanine or tryptophan is not found at the CDR3 terminus, so this likely reflects a read error. The DNA is left out, because the CDR3 cannot be placed on it with certainty; the CDR3 is given as TCRdb lists it. The same CDR3 can be traced to other DNA sequences in this sample. Repertoires were generated with immunoSEQ multiplex PCR, while TCRdb's copy carries only in-frame clones and drops some. The data hold around 70,000 clones, with about 91% observed a single time. The CDR3 is made up of 11 amino acids, end residues included. CDR1 SGDLS and CDR2 YYNGEE come from the germline V gene. These data originate in a study of OX40 agonist ivuxolimab in advanced cancers. Study observations and caveats: Some nonresponders likewise displayed low normalized T-cell clonal expansion.

Here the sequenced sample was CD4+ or CD8+ T cells sorted from blood, taken in a trial of the OX40 agonist ivuxolimab. The TCR comes from an adult with an advanced solid tumor such as melanoma, head and neck, liver or kidney cancer. The J gene is TRBJ1-1, the V gene TRBV9; TRBD1, as called in the table, went unchecked against the DNA. This CDR3 reads CASSVSLGPPG.